The entry below gives a single T cell receptor (beta chain) sequence along with its context. This entry is derived from a study of blood T cell repertoires in COVID-19. Overall study: Material from acute and convalescent COVID-19 was sourced from the United States, Italy and Spain. The cDNA or gDNA used as material had been derived from T cells, B-cell-depleted T cells, or PBMCs.

V was clipped by 6 bases and J by 9 bases, with 14 bases between them. CDR3 size: 12 residues. The germline gives CDR1 MNHEY, CDR2 SVGAGI. Per the study methods: From reference gene primer amplification, estimates of nucleated cell counts were derived. Generated by immunoSEQ multiplex PCR, the TCRdb table keeps only in-frame clones and is missing some. The V and J calls and the clone size are those of that table, but D and trimming were determined from the DNA. The sample yields tens of thousands of clones, approximately 80% seen once. The source of this sequence is a woman of 80 years or more with active or convalescent COVID-19. Sequences were obtained from peripheral blood. The chain links TRBV6-5 to TRBJ1-2; D remains unclear. In DNA form, the CDR3 reads TGTGCCAGCAGCTTAACGGTTCTTCGCTACACCTTC. Translation gives CASSLTVLRYTF.